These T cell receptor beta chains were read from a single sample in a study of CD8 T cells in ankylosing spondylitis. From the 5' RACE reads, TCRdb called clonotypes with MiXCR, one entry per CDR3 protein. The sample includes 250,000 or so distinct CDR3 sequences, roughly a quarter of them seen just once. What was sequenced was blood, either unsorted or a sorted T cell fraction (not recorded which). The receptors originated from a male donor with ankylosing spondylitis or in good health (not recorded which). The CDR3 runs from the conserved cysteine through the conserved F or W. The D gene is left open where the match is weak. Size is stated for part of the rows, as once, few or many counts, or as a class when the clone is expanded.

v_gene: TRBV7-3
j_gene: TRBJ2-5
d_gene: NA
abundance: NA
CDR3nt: TGTGCCAGCAGCTTGGGTAGTAGGGCAGAGACCCAGTACTTC
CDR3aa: CASSLGSRAETQYF

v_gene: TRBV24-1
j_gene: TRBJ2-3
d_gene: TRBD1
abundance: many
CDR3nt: TGTGCCACCAGTCTTGGCGGGACAGGGTGGGATACGCAGTATTTT
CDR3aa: CATSLGGTGWDTQYF

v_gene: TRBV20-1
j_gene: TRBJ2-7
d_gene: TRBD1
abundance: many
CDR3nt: TGCAGTGCCCAGGTTGGGGACAGGCTATACTTC
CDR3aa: CSAQVGDRLYF

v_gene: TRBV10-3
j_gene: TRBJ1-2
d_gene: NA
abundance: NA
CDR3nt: TGTGCCATCAGCCCTGGGACGGTCGGTGGCTACACCTTC
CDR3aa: CAISPGTVGGYTF

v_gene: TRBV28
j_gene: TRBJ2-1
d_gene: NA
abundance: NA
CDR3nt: TGTGCCAGCAGTTTTGGCTCGCGGGATGAGCAGTTCTTC
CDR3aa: CASSFGSRDEQFF

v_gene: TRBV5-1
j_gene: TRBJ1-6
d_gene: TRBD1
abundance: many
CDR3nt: TGCGCCAGCAGCTCAGGGGGCTACCATAATTCACCCCTCCACTTT
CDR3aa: CASSSGGYHNSPLHF

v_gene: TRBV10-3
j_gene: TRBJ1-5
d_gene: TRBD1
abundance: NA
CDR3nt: TGTGCCATCAGTGAGACCCGGGACAGGGTAAGGGATCAGCCCCAGCATTTT
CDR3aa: CAISETRDRVRDQPQHF

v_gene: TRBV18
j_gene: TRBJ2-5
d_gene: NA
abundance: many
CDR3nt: TGTGCCAGCTCACCCCTCGCCTACGCCCAAGAGACCCAGTACTTC
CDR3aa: CASSPLAYAQETQYF

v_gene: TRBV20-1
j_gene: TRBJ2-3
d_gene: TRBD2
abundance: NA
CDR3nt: TGCAGTGCTCCCAAGGCGGCTAGCGGGGGCGATCGTAATACGCAGTATTTT
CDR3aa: CSAPKAASGGDRNTQYF

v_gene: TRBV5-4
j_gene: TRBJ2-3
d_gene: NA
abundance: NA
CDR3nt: TGTGCCAGCAGCTTGAAGGGCGGAGGCACAGATACGCAGTATTTT
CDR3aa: CASSLKGGGTDTQYF

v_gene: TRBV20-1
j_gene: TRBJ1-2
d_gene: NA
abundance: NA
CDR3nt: TGCAGTGGGGTCGGTACTATGTATAGCTACACCTTC
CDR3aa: CSGVGTMYSYTF

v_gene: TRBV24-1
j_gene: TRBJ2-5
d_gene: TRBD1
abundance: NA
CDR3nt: TGTGCCACCAGTGCGGGGACAGGGGGCGCAGAGACCCAGTACTTC
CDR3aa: CATSAGTGGAETQYF

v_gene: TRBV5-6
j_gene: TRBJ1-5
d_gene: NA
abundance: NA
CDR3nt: TGTGCCAGCAGCTTGGCAGAGAGACACAATCAGCCCCAGCATTTT
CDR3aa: CASSLAERHNQPQHF

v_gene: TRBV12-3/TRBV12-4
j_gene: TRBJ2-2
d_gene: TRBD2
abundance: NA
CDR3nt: TGTGCCAGCAGTTTGGGACTAGCGAACGGGGAGCTGTTTTTT
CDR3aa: CASSLGLANGELFF